This TCR beta chain appears in the sequencing data of a study of shared clonotypes between healthy human individuals. Study as a whole: Per donor, CD8 memory used one plate, CD8 naive used two, CD4 memory used three and CD4 naive used three.

The CDR3 is 13 amino acids. CDR1 MNHNY and CDR2 SVGAGI come from the germline V gene (reference sequence). V lost 6 bases and J lost 6; bases outside the gene matches: 4. Each donor was a Caucasian adult residing in Nashville, Tennessee. The repertoire was sequenced with immunoSEQ multiplex PCR; TCRdb's copy has only in-frame clones and lacks some. The sample lists approximately 110,000 clones, about 66% occurring once. In its sample, this clone was seen once. The sample consisted of memory CD8+ T cells sorted from blood. The sample's subset: CD45RO+ cells pooled with CCR7-negative TemRA cells. The chain joins TRBV6-6 to TRBJ1-5; 8 nucleotides line up with TRBD1. This TCR derives from a woman under 40 in good health. The CDR3 sequence: CASSWTGSQPQHF. In nucleotides, the CDR3 is TGTGCCAGCAGCTGGACAGGGAGTCAGCCCCAGCATTTT.